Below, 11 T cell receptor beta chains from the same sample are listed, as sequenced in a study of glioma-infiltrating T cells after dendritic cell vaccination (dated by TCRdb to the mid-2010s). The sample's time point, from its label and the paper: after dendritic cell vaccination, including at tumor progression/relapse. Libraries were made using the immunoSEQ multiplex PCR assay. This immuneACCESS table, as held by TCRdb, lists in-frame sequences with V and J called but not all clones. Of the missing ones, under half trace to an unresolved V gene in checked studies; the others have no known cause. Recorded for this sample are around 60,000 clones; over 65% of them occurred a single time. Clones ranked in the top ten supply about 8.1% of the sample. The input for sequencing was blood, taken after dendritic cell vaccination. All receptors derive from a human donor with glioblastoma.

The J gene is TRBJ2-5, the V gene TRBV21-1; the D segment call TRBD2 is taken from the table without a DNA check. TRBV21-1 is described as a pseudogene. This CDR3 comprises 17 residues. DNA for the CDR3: TGTGCCAGCAGCAGACGGACTAGCGGGGGGGATCAAGAGACCCAGTACTTC. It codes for CASSRRTSGGDQETQYF.

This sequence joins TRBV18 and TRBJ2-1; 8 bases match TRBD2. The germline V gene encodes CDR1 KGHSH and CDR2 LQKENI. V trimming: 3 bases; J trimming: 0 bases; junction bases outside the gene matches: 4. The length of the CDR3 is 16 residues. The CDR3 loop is CASSPTGTSSYNEQFF. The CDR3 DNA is TGTGCCAGCTCACCTACCGGGACTAGCTCCTACAATGAGCAGTTCTTC.

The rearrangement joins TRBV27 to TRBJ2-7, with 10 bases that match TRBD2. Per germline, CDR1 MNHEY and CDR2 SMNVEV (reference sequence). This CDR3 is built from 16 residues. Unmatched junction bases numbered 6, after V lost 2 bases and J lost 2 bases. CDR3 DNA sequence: TGTGCCAGCAGTTTACTAGCGGGGGCCACTCCCTACGAGCAGTACTTC. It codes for CASSLLAGATPYEQYF.

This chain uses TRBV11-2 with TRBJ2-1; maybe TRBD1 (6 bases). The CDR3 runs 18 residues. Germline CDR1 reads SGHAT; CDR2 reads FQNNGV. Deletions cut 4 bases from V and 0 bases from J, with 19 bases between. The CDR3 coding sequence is TGTGCCAGCAGCTCGGACAGCAGATATATTAGCTCCTACAATGAGCAGTTCTTC. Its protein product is CASSSDSRYISSYNEQFF.

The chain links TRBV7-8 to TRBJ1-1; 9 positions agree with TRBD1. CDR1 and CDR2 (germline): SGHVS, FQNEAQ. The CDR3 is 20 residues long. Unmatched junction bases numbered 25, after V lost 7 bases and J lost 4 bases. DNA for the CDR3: TGTGCCAGCACGTCCGTTCTACTTCCGGGACAGGGCTCCTCGGGCACTGAAGCTTTCTTT. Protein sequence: CASTSVLLPGQGSSGTEAFF.

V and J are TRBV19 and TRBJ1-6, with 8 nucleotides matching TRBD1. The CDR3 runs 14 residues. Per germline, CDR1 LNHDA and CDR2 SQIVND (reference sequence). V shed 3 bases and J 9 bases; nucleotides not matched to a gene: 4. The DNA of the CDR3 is TGTGCCAGTAGTATGGACAGGGAGGTTTCACCCCTCCACTTT. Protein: CASSMDREVSPLHF.

This chain's CDR3 is CATSSSLGTDRPDTQYF. DNA of the CDR3: TGTGCCACCAGCAGTTCCCTCGGGACAGACCGGCCAGATACGCAGTATTTT. J is TRBJ2-3 and V is TRBV15; TRBD1 agrees at 7 bases. After removal of 3 bases from V and 4 bases from J, the junction contained 13 bases not matched to a gene. CDR1 and CDR2 (germline): LNHNV, YYDKDF (reference sequence). CDR3 length: 17 amino acids.

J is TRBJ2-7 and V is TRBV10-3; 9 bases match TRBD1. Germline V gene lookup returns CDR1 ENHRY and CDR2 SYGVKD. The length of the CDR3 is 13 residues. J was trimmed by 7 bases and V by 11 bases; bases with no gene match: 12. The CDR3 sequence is CAGRDRVSGEQYF. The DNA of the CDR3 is TGTGCCGGTCGGGACAGGGTATCGGGGGAGCAGTACTTC.

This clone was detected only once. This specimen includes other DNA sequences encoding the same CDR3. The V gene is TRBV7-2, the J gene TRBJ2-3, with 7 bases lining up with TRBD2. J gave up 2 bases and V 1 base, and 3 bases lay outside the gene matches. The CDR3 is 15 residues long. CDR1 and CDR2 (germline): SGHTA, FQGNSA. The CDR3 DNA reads TGTGCCAGCAGCTTAGGGGGGACTACCACAGATACGCAGTATTTT. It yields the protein CASSLGGTTTDTQYF.

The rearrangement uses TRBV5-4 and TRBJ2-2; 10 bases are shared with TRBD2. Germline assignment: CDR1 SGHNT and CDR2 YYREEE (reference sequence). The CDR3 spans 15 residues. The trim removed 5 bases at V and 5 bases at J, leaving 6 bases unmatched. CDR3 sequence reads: CASRKAGGHTGELFF. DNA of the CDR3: TGTGCCAGCAGAAAAGCGGGGGGGCATACCGGGGAGCTGTTTTTT.

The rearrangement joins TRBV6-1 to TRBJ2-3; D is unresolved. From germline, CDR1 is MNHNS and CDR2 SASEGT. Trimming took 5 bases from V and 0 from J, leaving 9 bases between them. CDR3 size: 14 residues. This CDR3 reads CASSPLESTDTQYF. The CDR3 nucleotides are TGTGCCAGCAGTCCCCTTGAGAGCACAGATACGCAGTATTTT.